This T cell receptor beta chain came from a study of T-cell reconstitution after alpha-beta-depleted transplantation in children. V lost 3 bases and J lost 4, with 20 bases in between. CDR3 length: 17 amino acids. Germline V gene lookup returns CDR1 SGHRS and CDR2 YFSETQ. Unique molecular identifiers featured in how the TCRbeta library was prepared. TCRdb itself ran the PCR reads through MiXCR, one entry per CDR3 protein. The repertoire includes hundreds of thousands of distinct CDR3 sequences, approximately 12% of them detected once, and 2% to 3% sits in the top ten. This clonotype was seen a handful of times.

The sequence came from a human donor who donated a stem cell graft to a child with acute lymphoblastic leukemia. J is TRBJ2-1 and V is TRBV5-1; D not certain. Sequencing was performed on PBMCs from the stem cell graft donor, taken from the stem cell graft. In DNA, the CDR3 is TGCGCCAGCAGCTCCCTTAACCCCACCGGGTCATACAATGAGCAGTTCTTC. It translates to CASSSLNPTGSYNEQFF.